This TCR beta chain emerged from a study of T cell responses to AZD1222 COVID-19 vaccine. Trimming cost V 3 bases and J 1 base, with 16 bases left between them. CDR3 length: 17 residues. Germline V gives CDR1 DFQATT, CDR2 SNEGSKA (reference sequence). Measured with immunoSEQ multiplex PCR; TCRdb has only the in-frame clones, and not every one. The sample consists of around 120,000 clones, about 93% of them appearing once. The source material was peripheral blood, sampled 28 days after the second AZD1222 dose. The source of this sequence is an adult who received the AZD1222 COVID-19 vaccine. V gene TRBV20-1 combines with J gene TRBJ1-6; no firm D call. Written as DNA, the CDR3 is TGCAGTGCTAGTGGCGGGAAGTCTTTGTCCTATAATTCACCCCTCCACTTT. Its translation: CSASGGKSLSYNSPLHF.